Each of the 22 T cell receptor beta chains below was sequenced from the same sample in a study of blood T cell repertoires in COVID-19 (dated by TCRdb to the early 2020s). Library preparation employed the immunoSEQ multiplex PCR assay. TCRdb carries this immuneACCESS record with in-frame sequences only. Its versions omit some clonotypes, under half of them owing to an unresolved V gene in the studies checked, with the rest unexplained. The sample table shows tens of thousands of clones, and around 89% are seen once. The ten largest clonotypes hold around 12% of the sample. Specimen: peripheral blood. These receptors all stem from a man between 65 and 79 years old with active or convalescent COVID-19.

This clone was seen a few times. The J gene is TRBJ1-2, the V gene TRBV28; D ambiguous. The V gene's germline CDR1 is MDHEN and CDR2 SYDVKM. V was trimmed by 6 bases and J by 4 bases, leaving 15 bases between them. The CDR3 contains 14 residues. This CDR3 reads CASRLEGAGYGYTF. CDR3 coding DNA: TGTGCCAGCAGGCTTGAGGGCGCGGGCTATGGCTACACCTTC.

The V and J genes are TRBV29-1 and TRBJ1-2; 7 nucleotides align to TRBD1. CDR3 length: 11 amino acids. With 3 bases clipped from V and 7 bases from J, the junction kept 2 bases outside the gene matches. Germline values: CDR1 SQVTM, CDR2 ANQGSEA. CDR3 sequence: CSVETGPGYTF. CDR3 DNA sequence: TGCAGCGTTGAGACAGGGCCTGGCTACACCTTC.

V is TRBV27 and J is TRBJ1-6, with 7 bases lining up with TRBD1. Per the germline V gene, CDR1 is MNHEY and CDR2 is SMNVEV (reference sequence). Trimming took 6 bases from V and 6 from J; bases not matched to a gene: 2. The CDR3 consists of 13 residues. The CDR3, as DNA: TGTGCCAGCAGCCAGGGGGTTAATTCACCCCTCCACTTT. Translation: CASSQGVNSPLHF.

The V call is TRBV7-6, the J call TRBJ1-3, with TRBD1 matching 10 bases. The junction had 7 bases not matched to a gene; V was cut back by 5 bases and J by 6 bases. CDR1 and CDR2 (germline): SGHVS, FNYEAQ. The CDR3 runs to 15 residues. The CDR3, as DNA: TGTGCCAGCAGCGGATGGACAGGGGGTCCAAACACCATATATTTT. Residues: CASSGWTGGPNTIYF.

The chain uses TRBV2 and TRBJ1-2, with TRBD1 matching 9 bases. CDR3 length equals 15 residues. Germline V CDR1 and CDR2: SNHLY, FYNNEI. Trimming cost V 11 bases and J 0 bases; bases outside gene matches: 10. The DNA for the CDR3 is TGTGCCCCCACGGGACAGGGTGAGACTAACTATGGCTACACCTTC. Protein: CAPTGQGETNYGYTF.

This rearrangement joins TRBV3-1 (or the pseudogene TRBV3-2) to TRBJ1-2; a weak D match, TRBD1 (5 bases). The CDR3 covers 14 residues. V shed 0 bases and J shed 2 bases, with 7 bases lying between them. In germline, CDR1 is LGHDT, CDR2 YNNKEL (reference sequence). CDR3 DNA sequence: TGTGCCAGCAGCCAAGAACAGGCCAACTATGGCTACACCTTC. Translated, it gives CASSQEQANYGYTF.

V and J are TRBV5-8 and TRBJ1-1; 9 bases are a match to TRBD1. Germline-derived CDR1 and CDR2 are SGHTS and YDEGEE. V lost 1 base, J lost 6 bases, and 7 bases stayed unmatched. The CDR3 sequence is 15 residues long. In DNA, the CDR3 is TGTGCCAGCAGCTTGACCCGGACAGGGGTAGCTGAAGCTTTCTTT. It specifies CASSLTRTGVAEAFF.

The chain employs TRBV9 and TRBJ2-7, with a weak D call TRBD1 (6 bases). CDR1 and CDR2 from the germline V gene are SGDLS and YYNGEE. Trimming stripped 3 bases from V and 5 bases from J, with 18 bases between. CDR3 length equals 15 residues. The CDR3: CASSASGQSRDEQYF. The CDR3 nucleotides are TGTGCCAGCAGCGCCAGCGGACAGAGCCGAGACGAGCAGTACTTC.

CDR3 nucleotides: TGCGCCAGCAGCTTGTCACCGGTTGTGGCCGGGGAGCTGTTTTTT. Its protein is CASSLSPVVAGELFF. V gene TRBV5-1 combines with J gene TRBJ2-2; D unresolved. The CDR3 loop spans 15 amino acids. Germline loops: CDR1 SGHRS, CDR2 YFSETQ. V dropped 1 base and J dropped 6 bases, with 13 bases sitting between them.

This clone was seen just once. The chain uses TRBV6-5 and TRBJ2-1, with TRBD2 matching 12 bases. This CDR3 has 14 amino acids. V shed 7 bases, J shed 10 bases, and the junction held 8 bases outside the gene matches. In germline, CDR1 is MNHEY, CDR2 SVGAGI. The CDR3 loop reads CASKSTSGGPEQFF. For the CDR3, the DNA is TGTGCCAGCAAATCGACTAGCGGGGGTCCGGAGCAGTTCTTC.

The J gene is TRBJ1-6, the V gene TRBV19; no reliable D call. V lost 6 bases and J 1 base, leaving 13 bases between the germline ends. The CDR3 totals 16 residues. The germline gives CDR1 LNHDA, CDR2 SQIVND (reference sequence). CDR3 sequence (DNA): TGTGCCAGTAGCCCGGGTACGAGGTCCTATAATTCACCCCTCCACTTT. It specifies CASSPGTRSYNSPLHF.

V usage is TRBV6-5 and J usage is TRBJ2-7; D is perhaps TRBD1 (6 bases). V was clipped by 5 bases and J by 5 bases, with 16 bases between them. Germline CDR1 MNHEY, CDR2 SVGAGI. The CDR3 totals 14 residues. The CDR3 region is CASSHGQPSHEQYF. DNA for the CDR3: TGTGCCAGCAGTCACGGACAGCCGTCACACGAGCAGTACTTC.

The rearrangement links TRBV18 to TRBJ2-7, with D maybe TRBD1 (6 bases). V lost 3 bases to trimming and J lost 0 bases, with 9 bases between them. Germline values: CDR1 KGHSH, CDR2 LQKENI. The CDR3 has 14 residues. CDR3 protein: CASSPGTNSYEQYF. The CDR3 DNA follows: TGTGCCAGCTCACCCGGGACAAACTCCTACGAGCAGTACTTC.

This chain links TRBV3-1 (or the pseudogene TRBV3-2) with TRBJ1-1; TRBD1 matches 8 bases. This CDR3 is built from 15 residues. The V gene end was trimmed by 1 base and the J gene end by 3 bases; junction bases not matched to a gene: 4. Germline V gives CDR1 LGHDT, CDR2 YNNKEL (reference sequence). The CDR3 sequence is CASSQVAGGYTEAFF. The CDR3 region has the DNA TGTGCCAGCAGCCAAGTTGCAGGGGGCTACACTGAAGCTTTCTTT.

This chain joins TRBV9 and TRBJ1-6; D is perhaps TRBD1 (5 bases). This CDR3 comprises 18 residues. The ends were cut back, 4 bases at V and 0 bases at J, with 17 bases in the middle. The V gene's germline CDR1 is SGDLS and CDR2 YYNGEE. The CDR3 region has the DNA TGTGCCAGCAGCCCCCGAGGTGGGGGGAGCTCCTATAATTCACCCCTCCACTTT. It specifies CASSPRGGGSSYNSPLHF.

V is TRBV3-1 (or the pseudogene TRBV3-2) and J is TRBJ1-3; possibly TRBD1 for D (6 bases). Germline V gives CDR1 LGHDT, CDR2 YNNKEL (reference sequence). The V and J ends lost 1 base and 4 bases respectively, with 20 bases between them. The CDR3 covers 18 residues. This chain's CDR3 is CASSQGGQGTIRGNTIYF. In DNA form, the CDR3 reads TGTGCCAGCAGCCAAGGTGGGCAGGGGACTATTCGCGGAAACACCATATATTTT.

V is TRBV12-3 or TRBV12-4 and J is TRBJ2-5; perhaps TRBD2 as D (6 bases). Trimming took 7 bases from V and 9 from J, leaving 18 bases between them. This CDR3 spans 13 amino acids. For the CDR3, the DNA is TGTGCCAGCACCCGGGACTTCATCAACCCCCAGTACTTC. It encodes CASTRDFINPQYF.

This sequence joins TRBV5-6 and TRBJ2-1; 8 nucleotides line up with TRBD2. Germline V CDR1 and CDR2: SGHDT, YYEEEE. The CDR3 consists of 18 residues. The V gene end was trimmed by 3 bases and the J gene end by 9 bases; junction bases not matched to a gene: 20. In DNA form, the CDR3 reads TGTGCCAGCAGCTCGATGGGTCGGGGGGGGCCGTTTGTTCTTGAGCAGTTCTTC. Translating it yields CASSSMGRGGPFVLEQFF. Based on the CDR3 plus reference TRBV5-6 and TRBJ2-1, the full variable domain is DAGVTQSPTHLIKTRGQQVTLRCSPKSGHDTVSWYQQALGQGPQFIFQYYEEEERQRGNFPDRFSGHQFPNYSSELNVNALLLGDSALYLCASSSMGRGGPFVLEQFFGPGTRLTVL.

This chain uses TRBV12-3 or TRBV12-4 with TRBJ2-1; a weak D match, TRBD2 (6 bases). The CDR3 covers 12 residues. V lost 2 bases and J lost 11, with 10 bases in between. CDR3 amino acids: CASSLLGGKQFF. The DNA of the CDR3 is TGTGCCAGCAGTTTACTAGGAGGGAAGCAGTTCTTC.

V and J are TRBV7-9 and TRBJ1-1; no reliable D call. CDR1 and CDR2 from the germline V gene are SEHNR and FQNEAQ (reference sequence). The CDR3 is 11 residues long. V was pared by 7 bases and J by 5 bases, with 8 bases between. The CDR3 DNA is TGTGCCAGCACCATACAGACTGAAGCTTTCTTT. Its translation: CASTIQTEAFF.

This chain uses TRBV27 with TRBJ1-4; 9 bases are shared with TRBD1. Germline V lookup: CDR1 MNHEY, CDR2 SMNVEV (reference sequence). This CDR3 is built from 14 residues. The J segment lost 7 bases and the V segment lost 4 bases, leaving 4 bases of the junction unmatched. For the CDR3, the DNA is TGTGCCAGCAGTTACCGGGACAGGGTTGAAAAACTGTTTTTT. Translating gives CASSYRDRVEKLFF.

The CDR3 spells CASSAIAGARETQYF. The CDR3 region has the DNA TGCGCCAGCAGCGCAATAGCGGGGGCCCGAGAGACCCAGTACTTC. The chain is built from TRBV5-1 and TRBJ2-5; 9 nucleotides match TRBD2. CDR1 is SGHRS and CDR2 is YFSETQ in the germline V gene. The junction had 8 bases not matched to a gene; V was cut back by 4 bases and J by 4 bases. The CDR3 length is 15 residues.